The rows below give T cell receptor beta chains drawn from one sample of a study of PD-1 blockade in classical Hodgkin lymphoma. Clones were sequenced by immunoSEQ multiplex PCR, and TCRdb holds only the in-frame ones, with some missing. The sample holds over 10,000 clones, 80% to 95% seen once. The starting material was peripheral blood mononuclear cells (PBMCs), obtained at baseline. These receptors originate from a human donor with classical Hodgkin lymphoma. CDR3s include the opening cysteine and the closing phenylalanine or tryptophan. Each record gives: D gene, J gene, clone size, V gene, CDR3 DNA, CDR3 protein. A D gene is named only where the DNA matches it firmly. The size of a clone is reported for some rows only, either as once, few or many, or as a class for expanded clones.

TRBD2,TRBJ2-7,NA,TRBV19,TGTGCCAGTAGTATTTCGGGGGGAGGAGGATACGAGCAGTACTTC,CASSISGGGGYEQYF
TRBD2,TRBJ2-1,NA,TRBV11-2,TGTGCCAGCAGCTTGGGACTAGCGGGGGGGCGGTTCTTC,CASSLGLAGGRFF
NA,TRBJ2-7,NA,TRBV6-6,TGTGCCAGCAGTTACGGCGGGCAGGGGAACGAGCAGTACTTC,CASSYGGQGNEQYF
TRBD1,TRBJ1-2,once,TRBV29-1,TGCAGCGTGGCCGGGACAGGGGATTTTTATGGCTACACCTTC,CSVAGTGDFYGYTF
TRBD1,TRBJ2-7,NA,TRBV30,TGTGCCTGGTCACACGGGACAGGCCCCGAGCAGTACTTC,CAWSHGTGPEQYF
NA,TRBJ2-5,NA,TRBV18,TGTGCCAGCTCACCAAGGCAGAAGCAAGAGACCCAGTACTTC,CASSPRQKQETQYF
TRBD1,TRBJ1-2,NA,TRBV5-4,TGTGCCAGCAGCCCGACAGGGGCCCCGATCCTCTATGGCTACACCTTC,CASSPTGAPILYGYTF
TRBD1,TRBJ2-7,NA,TRBV9,TGTGCCAGCAGCCAAGGGGGCTTAAACGAGCAGTACTTC,CASSQGGLNEQYF
NA,TRBJ1-6,NA,TRBV6-5,TGTGCCAGCAGCGTCCGAACTCTTGCAAATTCACCCCTCCACTTT,CASSVRTLANSPLHF
TRBD2,TRBJ2-3,NA,TRBV9,TGTGCCAGCAGCGTCCAACTAGCGGGGGGGCCTAGGAATACGCAGTATTTT,CASSVQLAGGPRNTQYF
TRBD2,TRBJ2-5,NA,TRBV2,TGTGCCAGCAGAGCCCTAGCGGGGGGGCTTGAAGAGACCCAGTACTTC,CASRALAGGLEETQYF
NA,TRBJ1-2,NA,TRBV9,TGTGCCAGCAGCGTAGTGGGGGGTGGCTACACCTTC,CASSVVGGGYTF
TRBD1,TRBJ2-1,NA,TRBV5-5,TGTGCCAGCAGCTTCGGGACAGACAATGAGCAGTTCTTC,CASSFGTDNEQFF
TRBD1,TRBJ1-1,NA,TRBV18,TGTGCCAGCTCACCTCAGGGGGCGGACACTGAAGCTTTCTTT,CASSPQGADTEAFF
NA,TRBJ2-5,NA,TRBV21-1,TGTGCCAGCAGCAACATAGAGACAGGGGATAAGAGGGGAGTCGGGGAGACCCAGTACTTC,CASSNIETGDKRGVGETQYF
NA,TRBJ1-2,NA,TRBV6-6,TGTGCCAGCAGTTACTCGCCTGCCAACTATGGCTACACCTTC,CASSYSPANYGYTF
TRBD2,TRBJ2-1,once,TRBV4-1,TGCGCCAGCAGCCCGGGACTATACTACAATGAGCAGTTCTTC,CASSPGLYYNEQFF
NA,TRBJ1-1,NA,TRBV5-5,TGTGCCAGCAGCTCCCCGATGGGGGGGACTGAAGCTTTCTTT,CASSSPMGGTEAFF
NA,TRBJ1-4,NA,TRBV6-1,TGTGCCAGCATTTTCGGGACCGGGCGGGAAAAACTGTTTTTT,CASIFGTGREKLFF
NA,TRBJ2-5,once,TRBV5-1,TGCGCCAGCAGCTTGGCCTCGGGACGCCGCTTGGAGACCCAGTACTTC,CASSLASGRRLETQYF
TRBD1,TRBJ2-3,NA,TRBV5-8,TGTGCCAGCAGCCTCGGGACAGTAACGGATACTAGCACAGATACGCAGTATTTT,CASSLGTVTDTSTDTQYF
NA,TRBJ1-2,NA,TRBV4-1,TGCGCCAGCAGCCAATCTGGCGATGGGGGCCTTAGGAGTGGCTACACCTTC,CASSQSGDGGLRSGYTF
TRBD1,TRBJ1-3,NA,TRBV4-1,TGCGCCAGCAGGGGACAGGGGTACGGAAACACCATATATTTT,CASRGQGYGNTIYF
TRBD1,TRBJ2-7,NA,TRBV7-9,TGTGCCAGCAGCTTAGACAGGGGGAATCCTACCTACGAGCAGTACTTC,CASSLDRGNPTYEQYF
NA,TRBJ2-3,NA,TRBV6-4,TGTGCCAGCAGTCCCTTAGGGGGGCCTACAGATACGCAGTATTTT,CASSPLGGPTDTQYF
TRBD2,TRBJ2-3,NA,TRBV10-2,TGCGCCACCCAGGGCCGACTAGCGGAGGGGGATACGCAGTATTTT,CATQGRLAEGDTQYF
NA,TRBJ2-2,NA,TRBV7-3,TGTGCCAGCAGCTTAACCTCAGGGCCTCCGAACACCGGGGAGCTGTTTTTT,CASSLTSGPPNTGELFF
NA,TRBJ2-5,NA,TRBV7-9,TGTGCCAGCAGCTTTTCCGGGATTCAAGAGACCCAGTACTTC,CASSFSGIQETQYF
NA,TRBJ1-2,NA,TRBV6-1,TGTGCCAGCAGTCGAGGGGAAGCTAACTATGGCTACACCTTC,CASSRGEANYGYTF
NA,TRBJ1-3,NA,TRBV7-8,TGTGCCAGCAGCCTGTTGGACGCCGCCTCTGGAAACACCATATATTTT,CASSLLDAASGNTIYF
NA,TRBJ2-6,NA,TRBV7-2,TGTGCCAGCAGCGAGTGGGAGTCTGGGGCCAACGTCCTGACTTTC,CASSEWESGANVLTF
TRBD1,TRBJ1-1,NA,TRBV27,TGTGCCAGCAGTTTATCGGCGGGACAGGGGGCGTTGAACACTGAAGCTTTCTTT,CASSLSAGQGALNTEAFF
TRBD1,TRBJ2-3,NA,TRBV5-8,TGTGCCAGCAGCTACGGGACAGGTTCAGATACGCAGTATTTT,CASSYGTGSDTQYF
NA,TRBJ2-7,NA,TRBV6-5,TGTGCCAGCAGTTACTCGACTTACGAGCAGTACTTC,CASSYSTYEQYF
TRBD1,TRBJ1-2,few,TRBV4-2,TGTGCCAGCAGCCCTTGGGGGACAGGGCCTACTAACTATGGCTACACCTTC,CASSPWGTGPTNYGYTF
NA,TRBJ2-7,NA,TRBV19,TGTGCCAGTAGTTTGGTGCAGGGGGAGGGTTACGAGCAGTACTTC,CASSLVQGEGYEQYF
NA,TRBJ2-3,NA,TRBV7-9,TGTGCCAGCAGCTTGATGGGACTGGGTGGGGATACGCAGTATTTT,CASSLMGLGGDTQYF
NA,TRBJ1-3,NA,TRBV19,TGTGCCAGTAAAACTTCCCCAGGCCCCTCTGGAAACACCATATATTTT,CASKTSPGPSGNTIYF
NA,TRBJ1-1,NA,TRBV15,TGTGCCACCAGCAGAGATTCGTATCCCGCGAACACTGAAGCTTTCTTT,CATSRDSYPANTEAFF
TRBD1,TRBJ1-1,NA,TRBV5-1,TGCGCCAGCAGCCCGGGACAGGTGAACACTGAAGCTTTCTTT,CASSPGQVNTEAFF
TRBD2,TRBJ2-3,NA,TRBV7-3,TGTGCCAGCAGCCGTAATAGCGGGGGGGCCGGTGATACGCAGTATTTT,CASSRNSGGAGDTQYF
TRBD1,TRBJ1-5,NA,TRBV30,TGTGCCTGGAGTCGACGTGGGGACAGGGGATATCAGCCCCAGCATTTT,CAWSRRGDRGYQPQHF
TRBD1,TRBJ2-3,NA,TRBV6-5,TGTGCCAGCAGCCCGACAGGGCTCACAGATACGCAGTATTTT,CASSPTGLTDTQYF
TRBD2,TRBJ2-7,once,TRBV6-6,TGTGCCAGCAGTAGGACTAGCGGGGGAACAAAAACGACCTTC,CASSRTSGGTKTTF